This paragraph reports one T cell receptor beta chain. The antigen remains undetermined. This record comes from a study of siplizumab effects on memory and regulatory T cells. Broader study findings: The alloresponse seemed to draw substantially on naive T cells, which appeared more diverse than memory cells. Roughly 75-96% of proliferating CD4+ or CD8+ clones lacked an assignable naive or memory phenotype.

Sequencing was performed with immunoSEQ multiplex PCR; in TCRdb, only in-frame clones are kept and a portion is missing. The sample lists about 50,000 clones, less than 90% occurring once. Researchers sequenced unstimulated naive, memory, effector memory and TEMRA subsets in a few donor pairs. Sequencing was performed on naive CD8+ T cells sorted from blood. The origin of this receptor is a human donor in good health.

CDR3 residues: CASSLTGALPAYEQYF. In DNA, the CDR3 is TGTGCCAGCAGCCTAACAGGGGCCCTGCCCGCCTACGAGCAGTACTTC. This chain joins TRBV14 and TRBJ2-7; TRBD1 matches 7 bases. The CDR3 has 16 residues. Losses at the gene ends were 4 bases for V and 2 bases for J; bases not matched to a gene: 11. Germline V lookup: CDR1 SGHDN, CDR2 FVKESK.